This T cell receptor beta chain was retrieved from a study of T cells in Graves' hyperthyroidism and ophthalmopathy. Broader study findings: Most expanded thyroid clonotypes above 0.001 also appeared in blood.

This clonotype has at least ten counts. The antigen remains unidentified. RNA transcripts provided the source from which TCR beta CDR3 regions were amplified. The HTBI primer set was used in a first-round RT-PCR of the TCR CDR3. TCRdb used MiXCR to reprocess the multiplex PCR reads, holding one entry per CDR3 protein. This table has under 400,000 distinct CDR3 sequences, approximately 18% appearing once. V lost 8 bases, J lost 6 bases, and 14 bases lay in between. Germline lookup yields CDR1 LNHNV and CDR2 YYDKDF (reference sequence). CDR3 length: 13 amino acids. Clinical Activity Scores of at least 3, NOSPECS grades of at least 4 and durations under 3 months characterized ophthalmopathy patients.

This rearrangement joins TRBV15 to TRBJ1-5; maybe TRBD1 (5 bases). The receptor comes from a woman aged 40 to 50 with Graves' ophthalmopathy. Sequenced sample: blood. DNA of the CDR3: TGTGCCACCGCGGGGGGAAGCGGTCAGCCCCAGCATTTT. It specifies CATAGGSGQPQHF.